The clone carrying this T cell receptor (beta chain) came up once. This sample is drawn from a study of shared clonotypes between healthy human individuals. Sequencing was performed with immunoSEQ multiplex PCR; in TCRdb, only in-frame clones are kept and a portion is missing. Altogether about 600,000 clones are present, 97% being singletons, with the ten largest covering roughly 0.055%. CDR3 size: 17 residues. V was trimmed by 5 bases and J by 5 bases, leaving 22 bases between them. Germline CDR1 SNHLY, CDR2 FYNNEI. This receptor was obtained from a woman aged 25 to 39 in good health. Sequencing input: naive CD4+ T cells sorted from blood. Subset denoted: CD45RA+ positively selected. The chain combines TRBV2 with TRBJ2-1, with a tentative D call TRBD2 (6 bases). CDR3 sequence reads: CASSPVGRSGKDNEQFF. As DNA, the CDR3 is TGTGCCAGCAGTCCCGTGGGTCGTAGCGGAAAAGACAATGAGCAGTTCTTC. Filled out from reference TRBV2 and TRBJ2-1, the complete variable domain reads EPEVTQTPSHQVTQMGQEVILRCVPISNHLYFYWYRQILGQKVEFLVSFYNNEISEKSEIFDDQFSVERPDGSNFTLKIRSTKLEDSAMYFCASSPVGRSGKDNEQFFGPGTRLTVL.